One and the same sample provided the 7 T cell receptor beta chains below, sequenced in a study of control samples from healthy donors and cancer patients. This table comes from immunoSEQ multiplex PCR, and its TCRdb copy is limited to in-frame clones, with some not included. The sample consists of around 33,000 clones, about 88% of them appearing once. Sequencing was done on a sample of PBMCs. The receptors originated from a woman aged 40 to 50 with lung cancer.

The chain couples TRBV7-9 to TRBJ2-5; the match to TRBD2 covers 12 bases. V shed 4 bases, J shed 5 bases, and the junction held 2 bases outside the gene matches. CDR3 length: 14 amino acids. The V gene's germline CDR1 is SEHNR and CDR2 FQNEAQ (reference sequence). The CDR3 loop reads CASSSGTSGETQYF. CDR3 bases: TGTGCCAGCAGCTCCGGGACTAGCGGGGAGACCCAGTACTTC. Using reference TRBV7-9 and TRBJ2-5 for the parts outside the CDR3, the full variable domain is DTGVSQNPRHKITKRGQNVTFRCDPISEHNRLYWYRQTLGQGPEFLTYFQNEAQLEKSRLLSDRFSAERPKGSFSTLEIQRTEQGDSAMYLCASSSGTSGETQYFGPGTRLLVL.

This chain connects TRBV9 to TRBJ2-3; D unclear. The CDR3 is 14 amino acids. Germline CDR1 SGDLS, CDR2 YYNGEE. V was cut by 2 bases and J by 2 bases, with 9 bases left in between. CDR3 residues: CASSVARTTDTQYF. The CDR3 coding sequence is TGTGCCAGCAGCGTCGCTCGAACCACAGATACGCAGTATTTT.

The chain links TRBV19 to TRBJ1-2; maybe TRBD1 (5 bases). The V end was cut by 4 bases, the J end by 5 bases, with 14 bases between. The V gene's germline CDR1 is LNHDA and CDR2 SQIVND (reference sequence). This CDR3 has 14 residues. In DNA form, the CDR3 reads TGTGCCAGTAGTAGACGGCAGGGACTTTATGGCTACACCTTC. Amino acids: CASSRRQGLYGYTF.

The J gene is TRBJ1-2, the V gene TRBV29-1, with 7 bases matching TRBD1. CDR1 and CDR2 (germline): SQVTM, ANQGSEA. This CDR3 has 13 amino acids. V shed 7 bases and J 2 bases; nucleotides not matched to a gene: 7. CDR3 coding DNA: TGCAGCGCCGCCCCGGGACAGAACTATGGCTACACCTTC. Amino acid sequence: CSAAPGQNYGYTF. Combining the CDR3 with reference TRBV29-1 and TRBJ1-2 gives the whole variable domain SAVISQKPSRDICQRGTSLTIQCQVDSQVTMMFWYRQQPGQSLTLIATANQGSEATYESGFVIDKFPISRPNLTFSTLTVSNMSPEDSSIYLCSAAPGQNYGYTFGSGTRLTVV.

V gene TRBV28 combines with J gene TRBJ1-6; D is undetermined. This CDR3 has 17 amino acids. Germline CDR1 reads MDHEN; CDR2 reads SYDVKM. The V end lost 6 bases, the J end lost 0 bases, and 15 bases lay between the germline ends. The chain's CDR3 is CASRETPTSSYNSPLHF. Written as DNA, the CDR3 is TGTGCCAGCAGGGAGACTCCTACGAGCTCCTATAATTCACCCCTCCACTTT.

The chain combines TRBV6-6 with TRBJ1-2; D remains ambiguous. This CDR3 is 12 amino acids long. V was trimmed by 5 bases and J by 8 bases, leaving 12 bases between them. CDR1 and CDR2 (germline): MNHNY, SVGAGI (reference sequence). CDR3 residues: CASSHSVGGYTF. CDR3 coding DNA: TGTGCCAGCAGTCACAGCGTCGGAGGCTACACCTTC.

The chain has TRBV30 and TRBJ1-1; the D gene is possibly TRBD1 (6 bases). This CDR3 comprises 12 residues. Germline CDR1 reads GTSNPN; CDR2 reads SVGIG (reference sequence). Trimming pared 3 bases from V and 6 bases from J, leaving 11 bases between. For the CDR3, the DNA is TGTGCCTGGAGACCGAGGGGGGCTGAAGCTTTCTTT. Translating gives CAWRPRGAEAFF.